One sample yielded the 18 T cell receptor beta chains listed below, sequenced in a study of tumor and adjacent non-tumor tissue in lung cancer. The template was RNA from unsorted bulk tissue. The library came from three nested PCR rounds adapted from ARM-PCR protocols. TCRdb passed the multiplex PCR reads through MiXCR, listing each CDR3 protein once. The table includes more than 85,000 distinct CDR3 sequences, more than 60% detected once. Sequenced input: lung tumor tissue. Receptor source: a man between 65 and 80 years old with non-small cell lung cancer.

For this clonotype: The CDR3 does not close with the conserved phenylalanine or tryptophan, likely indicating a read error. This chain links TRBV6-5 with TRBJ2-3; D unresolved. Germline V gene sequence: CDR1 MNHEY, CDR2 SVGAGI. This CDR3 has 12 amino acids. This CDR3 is CASSSVTDTQYS. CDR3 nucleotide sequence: TGTGCCAGCAGTTCGGTAACAGATACACAGTATTCT.

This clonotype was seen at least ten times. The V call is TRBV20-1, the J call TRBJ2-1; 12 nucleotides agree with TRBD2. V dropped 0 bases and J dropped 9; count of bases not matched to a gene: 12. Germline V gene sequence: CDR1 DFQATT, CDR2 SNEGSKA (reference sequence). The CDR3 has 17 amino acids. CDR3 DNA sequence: TGCAGTGCTAGAGATCCCCTAGCGGGAGGGCCTACGAGTGAGCAGTTCTTC. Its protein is CSARDPLAGGPTSEQFF.

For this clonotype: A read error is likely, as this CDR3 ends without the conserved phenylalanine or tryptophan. The CDR3 loop is CASGLSQQEAQYL. DNA for the CDR3: TGTGCCAGCGGCTTATCTCAACAAGAGGCCCAGTACCTC. The J gene is TRBJ2-5, the V gene TRBV11-2; D unresolved. Germline loops: CDR1 SGHAT, CDR2 FQNNGV. The CDR3 covers 13 residues.

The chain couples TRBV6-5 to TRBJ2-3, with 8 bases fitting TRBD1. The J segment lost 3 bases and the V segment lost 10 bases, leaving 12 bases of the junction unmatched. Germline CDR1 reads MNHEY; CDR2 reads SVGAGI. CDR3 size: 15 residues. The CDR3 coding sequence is TGTGCCATCAGACAGGGGACTCTGTTTACAGATACGCAGTATTTT. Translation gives CAIRQGTLFTDTQYF.

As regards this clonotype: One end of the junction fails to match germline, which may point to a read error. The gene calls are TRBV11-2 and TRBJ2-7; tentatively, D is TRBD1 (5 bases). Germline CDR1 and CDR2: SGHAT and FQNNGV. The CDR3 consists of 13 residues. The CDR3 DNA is TGTGCCAGCAGCCCAGGGCTGCTTTACGAGCAGCACTTC. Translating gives CASSPGLLYEQHF.

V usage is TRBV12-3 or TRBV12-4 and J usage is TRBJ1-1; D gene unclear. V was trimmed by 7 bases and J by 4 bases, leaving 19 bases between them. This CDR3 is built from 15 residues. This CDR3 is CASIAGSEWGTEAFF. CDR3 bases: TGTGCCAGCATCGCGGGCTCTGAGTGGGGCACTGAAGCTTTCTTT.

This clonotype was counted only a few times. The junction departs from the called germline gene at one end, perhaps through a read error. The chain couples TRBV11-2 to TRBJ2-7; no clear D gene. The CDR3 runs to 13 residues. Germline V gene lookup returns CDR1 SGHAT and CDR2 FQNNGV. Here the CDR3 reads CVSSLDPGYEQYF. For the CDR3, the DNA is TGTGTCAGCAGTTTAGATCCAGGATATGAGCAGTACTTC.

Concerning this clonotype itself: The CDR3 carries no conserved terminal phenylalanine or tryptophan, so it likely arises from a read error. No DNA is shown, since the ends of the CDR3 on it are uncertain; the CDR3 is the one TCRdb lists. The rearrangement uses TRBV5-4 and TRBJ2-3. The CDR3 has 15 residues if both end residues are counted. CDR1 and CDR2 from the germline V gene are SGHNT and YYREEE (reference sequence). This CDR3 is CASITGNQSPDTHYL.

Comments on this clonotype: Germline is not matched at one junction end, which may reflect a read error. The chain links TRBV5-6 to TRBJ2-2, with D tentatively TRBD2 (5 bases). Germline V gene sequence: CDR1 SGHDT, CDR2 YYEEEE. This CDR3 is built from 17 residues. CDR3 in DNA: TGTGCCAGCTTGGTGCGAGGATCCACTACGAACACCGGGGAGCTCTTTTTT. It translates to CASLVRGSTTNTGELFF.

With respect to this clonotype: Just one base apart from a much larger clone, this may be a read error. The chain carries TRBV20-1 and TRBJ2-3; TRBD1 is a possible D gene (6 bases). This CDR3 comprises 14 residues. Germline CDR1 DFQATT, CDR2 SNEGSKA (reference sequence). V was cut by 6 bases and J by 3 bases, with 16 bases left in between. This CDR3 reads CSAIPGHRTDTQYF. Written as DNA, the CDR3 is TGCAGTGCCATACCGGGACATAGGACAGATACGCAGTATTTT.

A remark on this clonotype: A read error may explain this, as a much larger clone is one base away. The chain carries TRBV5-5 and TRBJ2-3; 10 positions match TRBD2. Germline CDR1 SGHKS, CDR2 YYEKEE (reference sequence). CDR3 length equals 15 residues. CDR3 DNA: TGTACCAGCAGCCCCGGGACTAGCGGCACAGATACGCAGTATTTT. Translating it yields CTSSPGTSGTDTQYF.

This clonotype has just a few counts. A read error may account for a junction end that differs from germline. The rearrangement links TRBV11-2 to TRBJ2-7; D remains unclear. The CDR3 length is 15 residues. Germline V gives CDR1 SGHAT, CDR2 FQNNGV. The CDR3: CASILAGSSGYEQYF. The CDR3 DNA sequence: TGTGCCAGCATCTTAGCTGGGTCCTCAGGTTACGAGCAGTACTTC.

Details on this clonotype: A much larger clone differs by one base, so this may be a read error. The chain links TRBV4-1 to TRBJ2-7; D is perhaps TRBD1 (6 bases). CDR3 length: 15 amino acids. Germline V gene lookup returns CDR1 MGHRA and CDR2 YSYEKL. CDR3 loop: CGSSQVGTSTYEQYF. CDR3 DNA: TGCGGCAGCAGCCAAGTGGGGACAAGCACGTACGAGCAGTACTTC.

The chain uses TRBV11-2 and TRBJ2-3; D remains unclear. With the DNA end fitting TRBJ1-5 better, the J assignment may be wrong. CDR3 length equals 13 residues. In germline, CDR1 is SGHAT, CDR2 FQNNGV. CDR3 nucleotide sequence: TGTGCCAGTAGCCGGCTAAATGCAGATACGCAGCATTTT. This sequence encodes CASSRLNADTQHF.

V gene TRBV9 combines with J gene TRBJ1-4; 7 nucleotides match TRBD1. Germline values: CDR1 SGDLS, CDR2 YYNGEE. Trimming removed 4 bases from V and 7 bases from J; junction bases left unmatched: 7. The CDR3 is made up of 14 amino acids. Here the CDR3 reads CASSLTGNAEKLFF. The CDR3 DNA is TGTGCCAGCAGCCTGACAGGGAACGCTGAAAAACTGTTTTTT.

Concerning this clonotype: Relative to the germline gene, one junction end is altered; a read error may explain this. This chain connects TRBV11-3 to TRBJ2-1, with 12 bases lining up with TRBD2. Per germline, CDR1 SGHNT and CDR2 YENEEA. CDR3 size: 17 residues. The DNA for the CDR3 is TGTGCCAGCAGCTTAGGCCCCGCCTTGACTAGCGGGAGAGAGCTGTTCTTC. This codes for CASSLGPALTSGRELFF.

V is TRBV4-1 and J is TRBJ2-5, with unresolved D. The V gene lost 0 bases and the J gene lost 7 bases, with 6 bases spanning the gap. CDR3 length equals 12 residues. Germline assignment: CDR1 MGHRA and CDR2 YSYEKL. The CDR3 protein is CASSQDTLTQYF. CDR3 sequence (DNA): TGCGCCAGCAGCCAAGATACCCTGACCCAGTACTTC.

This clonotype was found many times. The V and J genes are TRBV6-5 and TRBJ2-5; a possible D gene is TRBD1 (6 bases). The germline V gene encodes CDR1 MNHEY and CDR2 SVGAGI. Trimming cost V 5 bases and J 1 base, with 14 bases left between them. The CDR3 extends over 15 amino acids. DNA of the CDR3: TGTGCCAGCAGTCTACAAGGACAGTCCCAAGAGACCCAGTACTTC. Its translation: CASSLQGQSQETQYF.